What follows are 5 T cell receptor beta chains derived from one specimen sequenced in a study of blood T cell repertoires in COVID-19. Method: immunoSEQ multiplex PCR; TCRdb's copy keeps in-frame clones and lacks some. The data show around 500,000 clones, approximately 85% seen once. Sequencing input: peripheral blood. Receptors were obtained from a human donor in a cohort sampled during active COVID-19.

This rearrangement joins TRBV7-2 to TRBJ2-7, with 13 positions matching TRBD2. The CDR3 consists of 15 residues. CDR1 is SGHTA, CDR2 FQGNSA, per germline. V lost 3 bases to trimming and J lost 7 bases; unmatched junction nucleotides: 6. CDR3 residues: CASSFGTSGKYEQYF. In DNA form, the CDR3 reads TGTGCCAGCAGCTTCGGGACTAGCGGGAAATATGAGCAGTACTTC.

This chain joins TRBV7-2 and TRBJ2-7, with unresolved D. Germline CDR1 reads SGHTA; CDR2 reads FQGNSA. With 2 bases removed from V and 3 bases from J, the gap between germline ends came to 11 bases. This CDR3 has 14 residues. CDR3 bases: TGTGCCAGCAGCTTAACAGCTGAAATCTACGAGCAGTACTTC. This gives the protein CASSLTAEIYEQYF.

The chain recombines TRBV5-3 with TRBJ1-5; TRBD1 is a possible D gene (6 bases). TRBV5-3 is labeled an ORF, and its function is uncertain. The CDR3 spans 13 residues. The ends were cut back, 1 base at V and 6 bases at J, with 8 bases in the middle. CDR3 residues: CARSLTGTQPQHF. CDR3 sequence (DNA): TGTGCCAGAAGCTTGACAGGGACTCAGCCCCAGCATTTT.

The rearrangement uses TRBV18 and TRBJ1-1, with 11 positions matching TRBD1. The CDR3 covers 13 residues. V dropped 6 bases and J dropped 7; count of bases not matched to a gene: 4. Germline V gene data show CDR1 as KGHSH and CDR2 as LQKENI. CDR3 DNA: TGTGCCAGCTCCGGGACAGGGGGTCTTGAAGCTTTCTTT. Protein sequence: CASSGTGGLEAFF.

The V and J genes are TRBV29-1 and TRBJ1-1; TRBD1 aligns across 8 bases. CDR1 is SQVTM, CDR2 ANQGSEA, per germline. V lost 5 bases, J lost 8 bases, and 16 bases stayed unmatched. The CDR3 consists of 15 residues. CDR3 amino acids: CSVIGQGGWRLEAFF. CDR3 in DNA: TGCAGCGTTATTGGACAGGGAGGCTGGCGTCTAGAAGCTTTCTTT.